This entry is about one T cell receptor (beta chain). Its antigen is currently unknown. V was pared by 2 bases and J by 6 bases, with 5 bases of the junction left unmatched. CDR1 and CDR2 from the germline V gene are LNHDA and SQIVND (reference sequence). The CDR3 is 14 residues long. The donors gave bone marrow, and they were healthy. It was with 60 Vbeta and 13 Jbeta primers that the PCR ran. Per the original methods: In a later analysis, around 87 million unique TCR beta chains included roughly 11 million shared by two or more donors. Data came from immunoSEQ multiplex PCR; TCRdb stores just in-frame clones and leaves some out. The V and J calls and clone size are taken from that table; D and trimming were inferred from the DNA. The table records some 180,000 clones, approximately 80% of them present only once. The sample is drawn from a study of cytomegalovirus exposure and HLA in healthy donors. Notes on the study in general: Prediction of most subjects' HLA-A and HLA-B alleles by TCR beta sequences was reportedly accurate. A further, later analysis showed that HLA-associated TCR beta chains (compared with equally common others) were more clonally expanded.

The clonotype was recovered from a girl between 5 and 17 years old in good health and CMV-seropositive. Sequencing was carried out using PBMCs. V is TRBV19 and J is TRBJ1-2, with 8 bases that match TRBD1. CDR3 protein: CASSISGQGDGYTF. Here the CDR3 DNA reads TGTGCCAGTAGTATATCCGGACAGGGTGATGGCTACACCTTC.